The 2 T cell receptor beta chains given below trace back to one sample, sequenced in a study of shared clonotypes between healthy human individuals. This table comes from immunoSEQ multiplex PCR, and its TCRdb copy is limited to in-frame clones, with some not included. The table shows roughly 450,000 clones, with about four fifths occurring only once. The sample consisted of PBMCs. These receptor sequences come from a woman aged 35 to 49 in good health. Some clones in this sample may be carry-over from other donors' samples.

The chain employs TRBV25-1 and TRBJ2-7; TRBD1 might be the D (5 bases). V was pared by 4 bases and J by 7 bases, with 17 bases between. The CDR3 sequence is 14 residues long. The germline gives CDR1 MGHDK, CDR2 SYGVNS. CDR3 DNA sequence: TGTGCCAGCAGTGTAGGAACCAGGGTTGGGGAGCAGTACTTC. It encodes CASSVGTRVGEQYF.

The V and J genes are TRBV15 and TRBJ2-7, with TRBD1 as a possible D gene (6 bases). Germline loops: CDR1 LNHNV, CDR2 YYDKDF (reference sequence). This CDR3 has 15 amino acids. V was trimmed by 2 bases and J by 0 bases, leaving 11 bases between them. Here the CDR3 DNA reads TGTGCCACCAGCAGACACAGGGACGGCTCCTACGAGCAGTACTTC. This encodes CATSRHRDGSYEQYF.